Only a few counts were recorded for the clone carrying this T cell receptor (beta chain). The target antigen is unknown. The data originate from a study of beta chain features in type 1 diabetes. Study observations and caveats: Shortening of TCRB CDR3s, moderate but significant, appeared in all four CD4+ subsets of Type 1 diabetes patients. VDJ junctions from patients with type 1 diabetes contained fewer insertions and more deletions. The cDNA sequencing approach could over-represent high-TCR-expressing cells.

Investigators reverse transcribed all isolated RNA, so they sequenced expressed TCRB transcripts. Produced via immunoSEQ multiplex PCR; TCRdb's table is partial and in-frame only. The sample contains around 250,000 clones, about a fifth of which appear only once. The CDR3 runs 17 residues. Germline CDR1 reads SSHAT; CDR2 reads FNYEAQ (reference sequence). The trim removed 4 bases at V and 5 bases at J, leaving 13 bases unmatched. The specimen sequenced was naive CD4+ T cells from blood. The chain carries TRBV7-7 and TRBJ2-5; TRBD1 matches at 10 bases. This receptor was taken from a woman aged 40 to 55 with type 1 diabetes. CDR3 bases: TGTGCCAGCAGCTGGGGACATGACAGGGGGCGGCAGGAGACCCAGTACTTC. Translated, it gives CASSWGHDRGRQETQYF.